These T cell receptor beta chains were read from a single sample in a study of circulating CD8 cells and anti-PD-1 response in melanoma. MiXCR, applied by TCRdb to the reads, yields one record per CDR3 protein. The sample has a few hundred distinct CDR3 sequences, 7.9% seen once. The sequencing here drew on CD8+ T cells from PBMCs, taken at baseline or after one month of anti-PD-1 therapy (not recorded which). These receptor sequences come from a human donor with melanoma. Each CDR3 is given with its conserved first and last residue. Each record gives: D gene, V gene, J gene, clone size, CDR3 length, CDR3 protein, CDR3 DNA. A D gene is named only where the DNA matches it firmly. The size of a clone is reported for some rows only, either as once, few or many, or as a class for expanded clones.

d_gene: .
v_gene: TRBV19
j_gene: TRBJ1-5
abundance: medium-sized
len: 13
CDR3aa: CASSMNSNQPQHF
CDR3nt: TGTGCCAGTAGTATGAATAGCAATCAGCCCCAGCATTTT

d_gene: TRBD2
v_gene: TRBV4-2
j_gene: TRBJ2-1
abundance: medium-sized
len: 16
CDR3aa: CASSQGGAAGDNEQFF
CDR3nt: TGTGCCAGCAGCCAAGGGGGCGCAGCGGGGGACAATGAGCAGTTCTTC

d_gene: .
v_gene: TRBV4-1
j_gene: TRBJ2-2
abundance: large
len: 15
CDR3aa: CASSQELEGTGELFF
CDR3nt: TGCGCCAGCAGCCAAGAGTTGGAGGGGACCGGGGAGCTGTTTTTT

d_gene: .
v_gene: TRBV7-9
j_gene: TRBJ2-3
abundance: large
len: 14
CDR3aa: CASSGGASTDTQYF
CDR3nt: TGTGCCAGCAGCGGGGGGGCTAGCACAGATACGCAGTATTTT

d_gene: .
v_gene: TRBV12-3/TRBV12-4
j_gene: TRBJ2-7
abundance: medium-sized
len: 12
CDR3aa: CASSPSAYEQYF
CDR3nt: TGTGCCAGCAGCCCCTCTGCTTACGAGCAGTACTTC

d_gene: .
v_gene: TRBV5-5
j_gene: TRBJ2-7
abundance: few
len: 18
CDR3aa: CASSLYRLQGGTSYEQYF
CDR3nt: TGTGCCAGCAGCTTGTACCGACTTCAGGGGGGGACTTCCTACGAGCAGTACTTC

d_gene: .
v_gene: TRBV7-9
j_gene: TRBJ2-5
abundance: large
len: 13
CDR3aa: CASSLASKETQYF
CDR3nt: TGTGCCAGCAGCTTAGCCAGCAAAGAGACCCAGTACTTC

d_gene: .
v_gene: TRBV18
j_gene: TRBJ2-7
abundance: large
len: 16
CDR3aa: CASSPQLQGITYEQYF
CDR3nt: TGTGCCAGCTCACCACAACTACAGGGTATCACCTACGAGCAGTACTTC

d_gene: .
v_gene: TRBV19
j_gene: TRBJ2-7
abundance: medium-sized
len: 15
CDR3aa: CASSMAGGGTYEQYF
CDR3nt: TGTGCCAGTAGTATGGCCGGCGGGGGCACCTACGAGCAGTACTTC

d_gene: .
v_gene: TRBV2
j_gene: TRBJ2-7
abundance: large
len: 11
CDR3aa: CASGRGYEQYF
CDR3nt: TGTGCCAGCGGGAGGGGGTACGAGCAGTACTTC

d_gene: .
v_gene: TRBV27
j_gene: TRBJ1-1
abundance: .
len: 14
CDR3aa: CASSLRGSGGEAFF
CDR3nt: TGTGCCAGCAGTTTACGAGGGAGTGGCGGTGAAGCTTTCTTT

d_gene: .
v_gene: TRBV7-2
j_gene: TRBJ2-1
abundance: large
len: 14
CDR3aa: CASSRRGRVNEQFF
CDR3nt: TGTGCCAGCAGCCGACGCGGACGGGTCAATGAGCAGTTCTTC

d_gene: .
v_gene: TRBV9
j_gene: TRBJ1-2
abundance: medium-sized
len: 13
CDR3aa: CASSVDGGDGYTF
CDR3nt: TGTGCCAGCAGCGTAGATGGGGGAGACGGCTACACCTTC

d_gene: TRBD1
v_gene: TRBV20-1
j_gene: TRBJ2-7
abundance: hyperexpanded
len: 15
CDR3aa: CSASSTDRPTYEQYF
CDR3nt: TGCAGTGCTAGCTCGACGGACAGGCCTACCTACGAGCAGTACTTC

d_gene: .
v_gene: TRBV27
j_gene: TRBJ1-2
abundance: .
len: 15
CDR3aa: CASSLSSEGRYGYTF
CDR3nt: TGTGCCAGCAGTTTATCTTCGGAGGGACGATATGGCTACACCTTC

d_gene: TRBD2
v_gene: TRBV7-2
j_gene: TRBJ2-3
abundance: medium-sized
len: 15
CDR3aa: CASSSARQLAGGEYF
CDR3nt: TGTGCCAGCAGCTCCGCCAGACAGCTAGCGGGGGGAGAGTATTTT

d_gene: .
v_gene: TRBV30
j_gene: TRBJ1-2
abundance: large
len: 13
CDR3aa: CAWIDGSNYGYTF
CDR3nt: TGTGCCTGGATTGACGGATCTAACTATGGCTACACCTTC